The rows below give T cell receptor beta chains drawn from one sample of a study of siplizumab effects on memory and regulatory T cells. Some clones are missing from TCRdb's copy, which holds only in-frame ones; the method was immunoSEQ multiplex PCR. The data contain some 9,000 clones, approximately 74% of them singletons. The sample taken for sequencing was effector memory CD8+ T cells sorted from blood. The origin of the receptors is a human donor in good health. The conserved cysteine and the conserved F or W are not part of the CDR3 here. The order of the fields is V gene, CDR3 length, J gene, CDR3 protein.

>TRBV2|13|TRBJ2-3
ASSPTGGFTDTQY
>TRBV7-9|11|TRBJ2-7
ASSDDRTYEQY
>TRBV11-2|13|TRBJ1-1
ASRPDGRAVTEAF
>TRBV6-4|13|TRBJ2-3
ASSTAGGGTDTQY
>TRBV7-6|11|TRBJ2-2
ASSSDITGELF
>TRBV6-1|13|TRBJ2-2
AIRGPNKNTGELF
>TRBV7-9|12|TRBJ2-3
ASRSDRGLDTQY
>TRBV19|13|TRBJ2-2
ASSIAGPYTGELF
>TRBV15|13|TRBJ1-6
ATSRAGGYNSPLH
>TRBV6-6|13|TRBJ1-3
ASSYFPGGRDTIY
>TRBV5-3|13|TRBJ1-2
ASSLLGSPSYGYT
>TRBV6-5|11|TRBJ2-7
ASSVEWSYEQY
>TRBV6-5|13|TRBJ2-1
ASSYDGISGEEVF
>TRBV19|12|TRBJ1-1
ASSIPGLNTEAF
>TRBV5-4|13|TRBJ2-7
ASSQGLAGSYEQY
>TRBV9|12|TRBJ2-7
ASSVGGNQDEQY
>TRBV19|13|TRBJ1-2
ASSPGQGLNYGYT
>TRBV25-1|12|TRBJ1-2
ASTPGTGGVGYT
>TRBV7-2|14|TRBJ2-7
ASRYMSGQGLNEQY
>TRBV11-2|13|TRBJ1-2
ASSLVFGLSDGYT
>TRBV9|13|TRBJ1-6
ASSEQGFGNSPLH
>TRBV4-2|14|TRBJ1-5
ASSQVSGGNNQPQH
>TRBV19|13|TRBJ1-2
ASSTPWGRLDGYT
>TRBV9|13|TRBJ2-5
ASSVPGQGQETQY
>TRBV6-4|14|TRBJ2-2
ASSDSSSGNTGELF
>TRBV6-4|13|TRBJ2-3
ASSPQRGDTDTQY
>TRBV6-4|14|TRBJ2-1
ASSDSSQGEYNEQF
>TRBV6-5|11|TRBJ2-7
ASGPGTVYEQY
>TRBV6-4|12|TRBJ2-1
ASSESLGGSEQF
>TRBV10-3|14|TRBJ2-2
AIRTSGRALTGELF
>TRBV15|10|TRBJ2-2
ATSTRTGELF
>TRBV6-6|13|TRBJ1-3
ASSSLPGGRNTIY
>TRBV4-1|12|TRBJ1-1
ASSQAGQETEAF
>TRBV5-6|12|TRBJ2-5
ASSLGAGPKTQY
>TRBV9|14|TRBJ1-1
ASSSLYGQLNTEAF
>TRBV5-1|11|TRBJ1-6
ASSAGGNSPLH
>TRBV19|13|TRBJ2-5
ASSINGGSQETQY
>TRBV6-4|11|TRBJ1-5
ASSEGEYQPQH
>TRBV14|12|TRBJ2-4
ASSYRGSSNIQY
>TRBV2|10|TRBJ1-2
ASSRTNYGYT
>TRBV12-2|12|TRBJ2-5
ASRLGTRQETQY
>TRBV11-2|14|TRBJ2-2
ASSLRDFYNTGELF
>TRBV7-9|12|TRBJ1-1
ASSLGAGHTEAF